The present T cell receptor (beta chain) was sequenced within a study of blood T cell repertoires in COVID-19. Whole-study context: Material from acute and convalescent COVID-19 was sourced from the United States, Italy and Spain. The analysed material was cDNA or gDNA that came from T cells, B-cell-depleted T cells, or PBMCs.

The table lists this clone with a few counts. Study processing details: Quantification of nucleated cells was approximated via reference gene primer amplification. Sequencing used immunoSEQ multiplex PCR; TCRdb keeps in-frame clones, though not all of them. The V and J calls and clone size are taken from that table; D and trimming were inferred from the DNA. Here the sample spans 190,000 or so clones, approximately 88% being singletons. The germline gives CDR1 SGHTA, CDR2 FQGNSA. The CDR3 runs 16 residues. With 5 bases clipped from V and 2 bases from J, the junction kept 8 bases outside the gene matches. Everyone who took part was about 18 to 89 years old, and they came from about 23 US areas.

The chain is built from TRBV7-2 and TRBJ2-1; TRBD2 agrees at 8 bases. This receptor was obtained from a man aged 18 to 29 with acute COVID-19. Source material: PBMCs or T cells enriched from blood (not recorded which). CDR3 nucleotide sequence: TGTGCCAGCAGCCGCCGAAGCGGGAGCACCTACAATGAGCAGTTCTTC. Translating it yields CASSRRSGSTYNEQFF.